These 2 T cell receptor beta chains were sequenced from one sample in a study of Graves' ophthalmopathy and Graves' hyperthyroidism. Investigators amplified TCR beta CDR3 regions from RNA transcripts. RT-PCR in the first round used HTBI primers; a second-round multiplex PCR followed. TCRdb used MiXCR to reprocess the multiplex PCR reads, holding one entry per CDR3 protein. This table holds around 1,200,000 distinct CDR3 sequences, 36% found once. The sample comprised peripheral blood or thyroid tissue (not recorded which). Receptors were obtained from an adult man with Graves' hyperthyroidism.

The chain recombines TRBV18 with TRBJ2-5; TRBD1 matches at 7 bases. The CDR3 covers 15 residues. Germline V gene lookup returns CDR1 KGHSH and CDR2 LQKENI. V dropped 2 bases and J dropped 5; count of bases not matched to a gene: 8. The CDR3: CASSPSLTGQETQYF. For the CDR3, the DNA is TGTGCCAGCTCACCAAGTTTGACAGGGCAGGAGACCCAGTACTTC.

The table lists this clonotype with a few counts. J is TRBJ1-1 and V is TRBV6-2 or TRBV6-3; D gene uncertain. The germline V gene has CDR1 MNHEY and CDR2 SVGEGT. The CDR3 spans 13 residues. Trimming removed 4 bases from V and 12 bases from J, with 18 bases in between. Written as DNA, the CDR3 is TGTGCCAGCAGTTTTCGTCAGGCAGCGTCTTCTTTCTTT. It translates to CASSFRQAASSFF.